These T cell receptor beta chains were read from a single sample in a study of blood T cell repertoires in COVID-19. Sequencing used immunoSEQ multiplex PCR; TCRdb keeps in-frame clones, though not all of them. The table lists 350,000 to 500,000 clones, about 88% of them singletons. The sequenced material came from PBMCs or T cells enriched from blood (not recorded which). These receptor sequences come from a woman in her late teens or twenties who had been exposed to COVID-19. Both conserved end residues are part of each CDR3. The order of the fields is D gene, V gene, J gene, clone size, CDR3 length, CDR3 protein, CDR3 DNA. The D gene is left open where the match is weak. The size entry is marked missing in some rows and otherwise reads once, few, many or a size class.

d_call: NA
v_call: TRBV28
j_call: TRBJ2-1
clone_size: NA
cdr3_length: 14
cdr3_aa: CASRDSSSYNEQFF
cdr3_nt: TGTGCCAGCAGGGACTCAAGCTCCTACAATGAGCAGTTCTTC

d_call: TRBD1
v_call: TRBV28
j_call: TRBJ1-1
clone_size: NA
cdr3_length: 14
cdr3_aa: CASSLGGLTSEAFF
cdr3_nt: TGTGCCAGCAGCCTAGGGGGCTTAACCTCAGAAGCTTTCTTT

d_call: NA
v_call: TRBV18
j_call: TRBJ2-5
clone_size: NA
cdr3_length: 13
cdr3_aa: CASSPPLQETQYF
cdr3_nt: TGTGCCAGCTCACCACCCCTCCAAGAGACCCAGTACTTC

d_call: NA
v_call: TRBV7-9
j_call: TRBJ1-2
clone_size: NA
cdr3_length: 18
cdr3_aa: CASSPFNLFRRGLYGYTF
cdr3_nt: TGTGCCAGCAGCCCCTTTAACCTTTTTAGGAGGGGCCTCTATGGCTACACCTTC

d_call: NA
v_call: TRBV4-2
j_call: TRBJ2-1
clone_size: NA
cdr3_length: 15
cdr3_aa: CASSQDQGTYNEQFF
cdr3_nt: TGTGCCAGCAGCCAAGATCAGGGGACCTACAATGAGCAGTTCTTC

d_call: NA
v_call: TRBV30
j_call: TRBJ2-5
clone_size: NA
cdr3_length: 12
cdr3_aa: CAWKVLQETQYF
cdr3_nt: TGTGCCTGGAAAGTACTCCAAGAGACCCAGTACTTC

d_call: NA
v_call: TRBV5-1
j_call: TRBJ2-7
clone_size: NA
cdr3_length: 14
cdr3_aa: CASSFGQYSYEQYF
cdr3_nt: TGCGCCAGCAGCTTTGGACAGTACTCCTACGAGCAGTACTTC

d_call: NA
v_call: TRBV7-9
j_call: TRBJ2-5
clone_size: few
cdr3_length: 13
cdr3_aa: CASSQGVPATQYF
cdr3_nt: TGTGCCAGCAGCCAGGGCGTCCCAGCGACCCAGTACTTC

d_call: NA
v_call: TRBV4-2
j_call: TRBJ1-3
clone_size: NA
cdr3_length: 15
cdr3_aa: CASSPGSFSGNTIYF
cdr3_nt: TGTGCCAGCAGCCCAGGGTCTTTCTCTGGAAACACCATATATTTT

d_call: TRBD2
v_call: TRBV11-2
j_call: TRBJ2-5
clone_size: NA
cdr3_length: 15
cdr3_aa: CASSPRTDGLAASYF
cdr3_nt: TGTGCCAGCAGCCCCCGGACAGACGGACTAGCGGCCTCTTACTTC

d_call: NA
v_call: TRBV5-1
j_call: TRBJ2-1
clone_size: NA
cdr3_length: 12
cdr3_aa: CASSFSSNEQFF
cdr3_nt: TGCGCCAGCAGCTTTAGTTCCAATGAGCAGTTCTTC

d_call: NA
v_call: TRBV28
j_call: TRBJ2-7
clone_size: NA
cdr3_length: 15
cdr3_aa: CASTQGQTKTTEQYF
cdr3_nt: TGTGCCAGCACCCAAGGACAGACAAAGACTACGGAGCAGTACTTC

d_call: NA
v_call: TRBV18
j_call: TRBJ1-6
clone_size: NA
cdr3_length: 18
cdr3_aa: CASSESPTGFAYNSPLHF
cdr3_nt: TGTGCCAGCTCAGAGTCCCCGACAGGATTTGCCTATAATTCACCCCTCCACTTT

d_call: NA
v_call: TRBV28
j_call: TRBJ1-6
clone_size: NA
cdr3_length: 14
cdr3_aa: CASSLSSYNSPLHF
cdr3_nt: TGTGCCAGCAGTTTGAGCTCCTATAATTCACCCCTCCACTTT

d_call: NA
v_call: TRBV5-4
j_call: TRBJ2-7
clone_size: NA
cdr3_length: 12
cdr3_aa: CASSSTGPGQYF
cdr3_nt: TGTGCCAGCAGCTCCACAGGGCCCGGGCAGTACTTC

d_call: NA
v_call: TRBV7-9
j_call: TRBJ2-5
clone_size: NA
cdr3_length: 12
cdr3_aa: CASSGQKETQYF
cdr3_nt: TGTGCCAGCAGTGGACAGAAAGAGACCCAGTACTTC

d_call: NA
v_call: TRBV9
j_call: TRBJ2-6
clone_size: NA
cdr3_length: 16
cdr3_aa: CASSVGTHTGANVLTF
cdr3_nt: TGTGCCAGCAGCGTCGGGACTCACACTGGGGCCAACGTCCTGACTTTC

d_call: NA
v_call: TRBV6-5
j_call: TRBJ1-2
clone_size: NA
cdr3_length: 12
cdr3_aa: CATRDSSYGYTF
cdr3_nt: TGTGCCACCAGAGACAGTAGTTATGGCTACACCTTC

d_call: TRBD1
v_call: TRBV7-8
j_call: TRBJ2-1
clone_size: NA
cdr3_length: 14
cdr3_aa: CASHSERGPYEQFF
cdr3_nt: TGTGCCAGCCACTCTGAGAGGGGGCCTTATGAGCAGTTCTTC

d_call: NA
v_call: TRBV2
j_call: TRBJ1-5
clone_size: NA
cdr3_length: 14
cdr3_aa: CASAPQTGNQPQHF
cdr3_nt: TGTGCCAGCGCTCCCCAAACAGGTAATCAGCCCCAGCATTTT

d_call: TRBD1
v_call: TRBV13
j_call: TRBJ1-5
clone_size: NA
cdr3_length: 19
cdr3_aa: CASSLRGSDTGAGNQPQHF
cdr3_nt: TGTGCCAGCAGCCTAAGGGGCTCGGACACAGGGGCAGGCAATCAGCCCCAGCATTTT

d_call: TRBD2
v_call: TRBV18
j_call: TRBJ2-5
clone_size: NA
cdr3_length: 20
cdr3_aa: CASSPRQAAREGRGGETQYF
cdr3_nt: TGTGCCAGCTCACCTCGACAGGCGGCGCGGGAGGGCCGGGGAGGAGAGACCCAGTACTTC

d_call: TRBD2
v_call: TRBV7-9
j_call: TRBJ2-1
clone_size: NA
cdr3_length: 16
cdr3_aa: CASSLARVTSGVGQFF
cdr3_nt: TGTGCCAGCAGCTTAGCCCGGGTCACTAGCGGGGTTGGGCAGTTCTTC

d_call: NA
v_call: TRBV29-1
j_call: TRBJ2-1
clone_size: NA
cdr3_length: 15
cdr3_aa: CSVVIRPGSYNEQFF
cdr3_nt: TGCAGCGTTGTTATTCGTCCAGGCTCCTACAATGAGCAGTTCTTC

d_call: TRBD2
v_call: TRBV28
j_call: TRBJ2-1
clone_size: NA
cdr3_length: 12
cdr3_aa: CASLGGGNEQFF
cdr3_nt: TGTGCCAGCCTCGGGGGGGGCAATGAGCAGTTCTTC

d_call: NA
v_call: TRBV9
j_call: TRBJ1-1
clone_size: NA
cdr3_length: 16
cdr3_aa: CASSVPPQGLNTEAFF
cdr3_nt: TGTGCCAGCAGCGTCCCGCCTCAGGGCCTGAACACTGAAGCTTTCTTT

d_call: NA
v_call: TRBV19
j_call: TRBJ1-2
clone_size: NA
cdr3_length: 12
cdr3_aa: CASSIQGYGYTF
cdr3_nt: TGTGCCAGTAGTATACAGGGCTATGGCTACACCTTC

d_call: NA
v_call: TRBV6-5
j_call: TRBJ2-3
clone_size: NA
cdr3_length: 16
cdr3_aa: CASSYSQGTGTDTQYF
cdr3_nt: TGTGCCAGCAGTTACTCCCAAGGGACTGGGACAGATACGCAGTATTTT

d_call: NA
v_call: TRBV3-1/TRBV3-2
j_call: TRBJ1-2
clone_size: NA
cdr3_length: 15
cdr3_aa: CASSQDPGVNYGYTF
cdr3_nt: TGTGCCAGCAGCCAGGACCCCGGGGTGAACTATGGCTACACCTTC

d_call: NA
v_call: TRBV15
j_call: TRBJ1-5
clone_size: NA
cdr3_length: 14
cdr3_aa: CATSRGQGNQPQHF
cdr3_nt: TGTGCCACCAGCAGGGGGCAGGGGAATCAGCCCCAGCATTTT

d_call: TRBD1
v_call: TRBV5-4
j_call: TRBJ2-7
clone_size: NA
cdr3_length: 15
cdr3_aa: CASGMTGTGNNEQYF
cdr3_nt: TGTGCCAGCGGTATGACCGGGACAGGGAACAACGAGCAGTACTTC

d_call: TRBD1
v_call: TRBV7-9
j_call: TRBJ1-2
clone_size: NA
cdr3_length: 16
cdr3_aa: CASSSSAGTGGFGYTF
cdr3_nt: TGTGCCAGCAGCTCTTCGGCCGGGACAGGGGGGTTTGGCTACACCTTC